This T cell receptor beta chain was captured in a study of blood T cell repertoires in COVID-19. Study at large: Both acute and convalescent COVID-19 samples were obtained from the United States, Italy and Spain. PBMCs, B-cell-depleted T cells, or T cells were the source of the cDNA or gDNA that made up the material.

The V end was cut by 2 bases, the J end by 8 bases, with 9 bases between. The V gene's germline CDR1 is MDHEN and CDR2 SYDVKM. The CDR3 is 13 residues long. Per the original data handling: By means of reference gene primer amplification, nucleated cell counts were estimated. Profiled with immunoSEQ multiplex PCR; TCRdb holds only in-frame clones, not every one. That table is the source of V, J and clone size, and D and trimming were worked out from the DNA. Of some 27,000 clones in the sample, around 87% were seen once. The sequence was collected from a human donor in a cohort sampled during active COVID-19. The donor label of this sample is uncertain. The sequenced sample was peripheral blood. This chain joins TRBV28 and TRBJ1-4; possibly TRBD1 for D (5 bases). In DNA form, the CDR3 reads TGTGCCAGCAGTTTAGAGGGGAGGGAAAAACTGTTTTTT. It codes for CASSLEGREKLFF.